This TCR beta chain comes out of a study of shared clonotypes between healthy human individuals. Study results and caveats: Sharing across a few donors was seen in roughly 5% of naive CD4 clonotypes.

Study donors comprised healthy, HIV-negative adults devoid of recent acute infection or vaccination. Deep was the level used in running the assay. Produced via immunoSEQ multiplex PCR; TCRdb's table is partial and in-frame only. The repertoire holds about 1.1 million clones, with roughly 74% as singletons. Concerning this clone itself: Antigen: not known.

The CDR3 is made up of 16 amino acids. V lost 0 bases and J 8 bases, leaving 17 bases between the germline ends. Germline CDR1 is SGHTS and CDR2 is YDEGEE. The receptor was isolated from a man younger than 30 in good health. Some clones in this sample may be carry-over from other donors' samples. The J gene is TRBJ1-4, the V gene TRBV5-8; D is uncertain. The sample taken for sequencing was memory CD4+ T cells from PBMCs. As to subset: CD45RA-negative fraction. Here the CDR3 DNA reads TGTGCCAGCAGCTTGGCGAGGCGGTTCCACGGGGAAAAACTGTTTTTT. Residues: CASSLARRFHGEKLFF.